This T cell receptor beta chain stems from a study of CD8 T cells in ankylosing spondylitis. The CDR3 spans 11 residues. Germline V gives CDR1 SNHLY, CDR2 FYNNEI. V dropped 9 bases and J dropped 7 bases, with 13 bases sitting between them. Quantitative barcoded 5'-RACE was used to prepare TCR beta libraries. MiXCR, applied by TCRdb to the 5' RACE reads, yields one record per CDR3 protein. This sample yields around 130,000 distinct CDR3 sequences, of which roughly 17% are seen a single time; 30% to 35% belongs to the top ten. Study-wide findings and caveats: In reactive arthritis synovial fluid and blood, some motif variants had been reported before. The disease-linked clones had a CD8+ phenotype and low blood frequencies. In ankylosing spondylitis blood, a motif of seven to nine highly homologous TCR beta variants appeared characteristic. In ankylosing spondylitis patients, matched synovial fluid reportedly showed significant enrichment of disease-linked clones.

In this sample, this clonotype turned up a few times. Its cognate antigen is unknown. The V gene is TRBV2, the J gene TRBJ2-7; D possibly matches TRBD1 or TRBD2 (5 bases each). Sequences were obtained from blood, either unsorted or a sorted T cell fraction (not recorded which). The sequence was obtained from a male donor with ankylosing spondylitis. CDR3 in amino acids: CASWGPGEQYF. CDR3 sequence (DNA): TGTGCCAGTTGGGGACCCGGGGAGCAGTACTTC.